This is a list of T cell receptor beta chains from one sample in a study of shared clonotypes between healthy human individuals. Assay: immunoSEQ multiplex PCR; the TCRdb copy retains only in-frame clones and omits some. Among approximately 1.4 million clones, 95% to 99% were seen once, and the ten largest hold about 0.42%. The specimen sequenced was naive CD4+ T cells sorted from blood. The receptor source for this set is a man in his thirties or forties in good health. CDR3s include the opening cysteine and the closing phenylalanine or tryptophan.

TRBV30	TRBJ1-2	CAWSVLAGGFSGGYTF
TRBV30	TRBJ2-1	CAWSLPVSAGGPRNEQFF
TRBV10-3	TRBJ2-7	CAISAQYEQYF
TRBV19	TRBJ1-5	CASSRGQELWIHQPQHF
TRBV27	TRBJ2-7	CASSLSLAGARYEQYF
TRBV28	TRBJ1-5	CASTTSSGGRGVSRNQPQHF
TRBV6-5	TRBJ2-5	CASSENTDRETQYF
TRBV6-5	TRBJ1-3	CASSYVLGPGNTIYF
TRBV5-4	TRBJ2-1	CASSLMGGKNEQFF
TRBV19	TRBJ1-2	CASSIDRTNYGYTF
TRBV27	TRBJ2-7	CASSRFGLAEGYEQYF
TRBV7-9	TRBJ1-1	CASRPDRGGMNTEAFF
TRBV29-1	TRBJ2-1	CSVEGYRSGEQFF
TRBV9	TRBJ2-1	CASSVGGRGYNEQFF
TRBV27	TRBJ2-5	CASSPSLGLEETQYF
TRBV10-3	TRBJ2-2	CAISESTSNTGELFF
TRBV11-2	TRBJ2-7	CASSLVRGQSYEQYF
TRBV5-1	TRBJ2-1	CASSLAWTNIHNNEQFF
TRBV18	TRBJ1-1	CASSPGTGRTEAFF
TRBV25-1	TRBJ2-2	CASSPSDRAPGELFF
TRBV10-3	TRBJ2-7	CAISESAGNSYEQYF
TRBV9	TRBJ2-1	CASSVTSGRYEQFF
TRBV5-1	TRBJ1-4	CASSLGQGTTNEKLFF
TRBV7-3	TRBJ2-5	CASSLIKGETQYF